This TCR beta chain was obtained from a study of PD-1 blockade in classical Hodgkin lymphoma. Every one of the patients relapsed after autologous stem cell transplantation (brentuximab vedotin exposure was variable). The ends were cut back, 4 bases at V and 8 bases at J, with 9 bases in the middle. The CDR3 totals 12 residues. Germline V lookup: CDR1 LGHNA, CDR2 YSLEER. The method was immunoSEQ multiplex PCR; TCRdb's version includes in-frame clones alone and lacks a portion of them. This sample carries roughly 20,000 clones, approximately 88% of them seen once, and the ten largest clones take about 5.9%.

The sequence was collected from a human donor with classical Hodgkin lymphoma. The chain joins TRBV4-3 to TRBJ2-1; D may be TRBD1 (6 bases). The sequenced sample was peripheral blood mononuclear cells (PBMCs), obtained at baseline. CDR3 DNA: TGCGCCAGCAGCCCTGGGGGCCATGAGCAGTTCTTC. It specifies CASSPGGHEQFF.